The 10 T cell receptor beta chains reported below all come from one sample, sequenced in a study of blood T cell repertoires in COVID-19. Assay: immunoSEQ multiplex PCR; the TCRdb copy retains only in-frame clones and omits some. The sample contains some 130,000 clones, about four fifths of which appear only once. The sample consisted of peripheral blood. Receptors were obtained from a man aged 40-50 years with active or convalescent COVID-19.

J is TRBJ2-5 and V is TRBV29-1; TRBD1 is a possible D gene (6 bases). Looked up from germline, CDR1 is SQVTM and CDR2 is ANQGSEA. The V and J ends lost 3 bases and 2 bases respectively, with 16 bases between them. The CDR3 loop spans 15 amino acids. The CDR3 sequence is CSVDARGGWQETQYF. Here the CDR3 DNA reads TGCAGCGTTGACGCCAGGGGTGGTTGGCAAGAGACCCAGTACTTC.

There are a few counts of this clone. V is TRBV27 and J is TRBJ2-7, with 8 bases identical to TRBD2. Trimming took 1 base from V and 5 from J; bases not matched to a gene: 4. Germline V gene sequence: CDR1 MNHEY, CDR2 SMNVEV (reference sequence). The CDR3 is 14 residues long. This CDR3 reads CASSLLAGRHEQYF. DNA of the CDR3: TGTGCCAGCAGTTTATTAGCGGGGCGCCACGAGCAGTACTTC.

This clone has only a few counts. The gene calls are TRBV6-5 and TRBJ2-7; 7 bases map to TRBD2. Germline lookup yields CDR1 MNHEY and CDR2 SVGAGI. V lost 4 bases to trimming and J lost 6 bases; unmatched junction nucleotides: 3. The CDR3 is made up of 12 amino acids. The CDR3 is CASSLAGGEQYF. CDR3 nucleotide sequence: TGTGCCAGCAGTTTAGCGGGCGGCGAGCAGTACTTC.

This rearrangement joins TRBV4-3 to TRBJ2-1; 12 nucleotides align to TRBD2. The germline gives CDR1 LGHNA, CDR2 YSLEER. Trimming at V came to 2 bases and at J to 7 bases, leaving 3 bases not matched to a gene. The CDR3 sequence is 15 residues long. This CDR3 is CASSQTSGGRNEQFF. The CDR3 coding sequence is TGCGCCAGCAGCCAAACTAGCGGGGGGAGAAATGAGCAGTTCTTC.

The chain is built from TRBV19 and TRBJ2-3; TRBD1 matches 10 bases. CDR3 length: 15 residues. The J segment lost 4 bases and the V segment lost 10 bases, leaving 11 bases of the junction unmatched. Germline loops: CDR1 LNHDA, CDR2 SQIVND (reference sequence). CDR3 region: CATSTGGVEADTQYF. CDR3 DNA sequence: TGTGCCACCTCGACAGGGGGCGTAGAGGCAGATACGCAGTATTTT.

CDR3 bases: TGTGCCTGGAGTGGTAGCAGTGCAGATACGCAGTATTTT. It codes for CAWSGSSADTQYF. The chain links TRBV30 to TRBJ2-3, with D unclear. V lost 1 base and J lost 4, with 9 bases in between. The CDR3 spans 13 residues. Per germline, CDR1 GTSNPN and CDR2 SVGIG (reference sequence).

The chain employs TRBV6-5 and TRBJ1-2; D not certain. Trimming left V 7 bases short and J 5 bases short, with 11 bases between. Germline CDR1 MNHEY, CDR2 SVGAGI. The CDR3 extends over 12 amino acids. CDR3 sequence: CASTDRGYGYTF. CDR3 in DNA: TGTGCCAGCACCGACCGGGGTTATGGCTACACCTTC.

V is TRBV5-1 and J is TRBJ1-4, with a weak D call TRBD1 (5 bases). Germline V lookup: CDR1 SGHRS, CDR2 YFSETQ. V lost 3 bases and J 7 bases, leaving 13 bases between the germline ends. This CDR3 region has 14 residues. CDR3 DNA: TGCGCCAGCAGCTCCAACCTACAGGCTGAAAAACTGTTTTTT. Amino acids: CASSSNLQAEKLFF.

V gene TRBV6-5 combines with J gene TRBJ2-3; the match to TRBD2 covers 8 bases. This CDR3 spans 11 amino acids. Germline loops: CDR1 MNHEY, CDR2 SVGAGI. Trimming at V came to 11 bases and at J to 6 bases, leaving 4 bases not matched to a gene. The CDR3 coding sequence is TGTGCCGCCCCGGGGGGGGATACGCAGTATTTT. It yields the protein CAAPGGDTQYF.

V is TRBV5-6 and J is TRBJ2-2; tentatively, D is TRBD2 (6 bases). CDR1 is SGHDT and CDR2 is YYEEEE in the germline V gene. The CDR3 has 13 amino acids. The V end was cut by 1 base, the J end by 7 bases, with 8 bases between. The CDR3 DNA is TGTGCCAGCAGCTTGTGGCGGGGCGGGGAGCTGTTTTTT. It specifies CASSLWRGGELFF.